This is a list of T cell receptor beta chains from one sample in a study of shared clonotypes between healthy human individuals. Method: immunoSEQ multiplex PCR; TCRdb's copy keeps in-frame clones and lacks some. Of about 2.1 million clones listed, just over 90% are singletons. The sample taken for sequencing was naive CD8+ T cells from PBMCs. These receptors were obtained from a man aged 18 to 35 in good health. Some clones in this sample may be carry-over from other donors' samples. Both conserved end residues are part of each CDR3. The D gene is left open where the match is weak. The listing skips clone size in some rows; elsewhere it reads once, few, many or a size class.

CDR3aa: CASSTGTGPNYEQYF; len: 15; abundance: -; j_gene: TRBJ2-7; v_gene: TRBV13; d_gene: TRBD1
CDR3aa: CASRTGDTGELFF; len: 13; abundance: once; j_gene: TRBJ2-2; v_gene: TRBV7-9; d_gene: -
CDR3aa: CASSLAGPDGDTQYF; len: 15; abundance: once; j_gene: TRBJ2-3; v_gene: TRBV13; d_gene: -
CDR3aa: CASSPTPRLAGIYEQYF; len: 17; abundance: -; j_gene: TRBJ2-7; v_gene: TRBV4-1; d_gene: TRBD2
CDR3aa: CASSWHGNTGELFF; len: 14; abundance: -; j_gene: TRBJ2-2; v_gene: TRBV28; d_gene: -
CDR3aa: CASSGWGSGANVLTF; len: 15; abundance: -; j_gene: TRBJ2-6; v_gene: TRBV9; d_gene: -
CDR3aa: CASSLPQGKGGKLFF; len: 15; abundance: -; j_gene: TRBJ1-4; v_gene: TRBV7-8; d_gene: -
CDR3aa: CASTKRSSSYNEQFF; len: 15; abundance: -; j_gene: TRBJ2-1; v_gene: TRBV27; d_gene: -
CDR3aa: CASSGRESYEQYF; len: 13; abundance: -; j_gene: TRBJ2-7; v_gene: TRBV10-1; d_gene: -
CDR3aa: CSVVSGSGTEAFF; len: 13; abundance: -; j_gene: TRBJ1-1; v_gene: TRBV29-1; d_gene: -
CDR3aa: CASSLAAINEQFF; len: 13; abundance: -; j_gene: TRBJ2-1; v_gene: TRBV19; d_gene: TRBD2
CDR3aa: CAWIPGEAFF; len: 10; abundance: few; j_gene: TRBJ1-1; v_gene: TRBV30; d_gene: -
CDR3aa: CASRGGQGWNTEAFF; len: 15; abundance: -; j_gene: TRBJ1-1; v_gene: TRBV19; d_gene: TRBD1
CDR3aa: CASSLNSGLDEQFF; len: 14; abundance: -; j_gene: TRBJ2-1; v_gene: TRBV7-3; d_gene: -
CDR3aa: CASSASVSYNEQFF; len: 14; abundance: -; j_gene: TRBJ2-1; v_gene: TRBV9; d_gene: -
CDR3aa: CASSPRGGLGAEAFF; len: 15; abundance: -; j_gene: TRBJ1-1; v_gene: TRBV27; d_gene: -
CDR3aa: CASSRIGDTGELFF; len: 14; abundance: -; j_gene: TRBJ2-2; v_gene: TRBV27; d_gene: -
CDR3aa: CASSPHRYYNEQFF; len: 14; abundance: -; j_gene: TRBJ2-1; v_gene: TRBV11-2; d_gene: -
CDR3aa: CASSFSSYNEQFF; len: 13; abundance: -; j_gene: TRBJ2-1; v_gene: TRBV28; d_gene: -
CDR3aa: CASSPDRAGRGYTF; len: 14; abundance: -; j_gene: TRBJ1-2; v_gene: TRBV7-3; d_gene: TRBD1
CDR3aa: CASSYLRTGNTEAFF; len: 15; abundance: -; j_gene: TRBJ1-1; v_gene: TRBV5-5; d_gene: TRBD1
CDR3aa: CASSPSGDPGDEQFF; len: 15; abundance: -; j_gene: TRBJ2-1; v_gene: TRBV7-8; d_gene: TRBD2
CDR3aa: CASSVGHEQYF; len: 11; abundance: -; j_gene: TRBJ2-7; v_gene: TRBV10-2; d_gene: -
CDR3aa: CASSESGGQPQHF; len: 13; abundance: -; j_gene: TRBJ1-5; v_gene: TRBV2; d_gene: -
CDR3aa: CASSEFGPGDYNEQFF; len: 16; abundance: -; j_gene: TRBJ2-1; v_gene: TRBV25-1; d_gene: -
CDR3aa: CASSLDNEETQYF; len: 13; abundance: -; j_gene: TRBJ2-5; v_gene: TRBV5-8; d_gene: -
CDR3aa: CASSLAGITGRDTEAFF; len: 17; abundance: -; j_gene: TRBJ1-1; v_gene: TRBV7-2; d_gene: -
CDR3aa: CAWRGISSNQPQHF; len: 14; abundance: -; j_gene: TRBJ1-5; v_gene: TRBV30; d_gene: -
CDR3aa: CASSGGRLQSNYGYTF; len: 16; abundance: once; j_gene: TRBJ1-2; v_gene: TRBV6-1; d_gene: -
CDR3aa: CSVDWGSTDTQYF; len: 13; abundance: -; j_gene: TRBJ2-3; v_gene: TRBV29-1; d_gene: -
CDR3aa: CASSQDRLFSGNTIYF; len: 16; abundance: -; j_gene: TRBJ1-3; v_gene: TRBV4-2; d_gene: -
CDR3aa: CSAEPSGGAGWETQYF; len: 16; abundance: once; j_gene: TRBJ2-5; v_gene: TRBV29-1; d_gene: TRBD2
CDR3aa: CASSLSQGHTEAFF; len: 14; abundance: -; j_gene: TRBJ1-1; v_gene: TRBV27; d_gene: -
CDR3aa: CASSYPRQGNTEAFF; len: 15; abundance: -; j_gene: TRBJ1-1; v_gene: TRBV6-6; d_gene: TRBD1
CDR3aa: CASSRDRGTTNEKLFF; len: 16; abundance: -; j_gene: TRBJ1-4; v_gene: TRBV7-6; d_gene: TRBD1
CDR3aa: CASNFPQGGSSEKLFF; len: 16; abundance: -; j_gene: TRBJ1-4; v_gene: TRBV7-9; d_gene: TRBD1
CDR3aa: CASSYSGNQETQYF; len: 14; abundance: -; j_gene: TRBJ2-5; v_gene: TRBV6-5; d_gene: -
CDR3aa: CASSQDHRPGNQPQHF; len: 16; abundance: once; j_gene: TRBJ1-5; v_gene: TRBV4-1; d_gene: -
CDR3aa: CASSSRQGLEDTQYF; len: 15; abundance: -; j_gene: TRBJ2-3; v_gene: TRBV7-6; d_gene: -
CDR3aa: CASSASDGSSNEQFF; len: 15; abundance: once; j_gene: TRBJ2-1; v_gene: TRBV9; d_gene: -
CDR3aa: CASSVGRGPWETQYF; len: 15; abundance: -; j_gene: TRBJ2-5; v_gene: TRBV9; d_gene: -